The entry below gives a single T cell receptor (beta chain) sequence along with its context. The antigen remains undetermined. Produced via immunoSEQ multiplex PCR; TCRdb's table is partial and in-frame only. The data hold fewer than 50,000 clones, with 91% observed a single time. The germline gives CDR1 LNHDA, CDR2 SQIVND (reference sequence). This CDR3 has 15 residues. V was trimmed by 2 bases and J by 0 bases, leaving 8 bases between them. The source of the sample is a study of graft-versus-host responses after intestinal transplantation. Study-wide context: All recipients were given anti-thymocyte globulin induction, and tacrolimus and steroids were then administered for 2 to 4 years.

Study-level findings and limits: Peak circulating GvH clone levels tracked with early post-transplant HvG declines. High graft-versus-host to host-versus-graft clonal ratios were seen in allografts of patients with graft-donor T cell macrochimerism.

The chain uses TRBV19 and TRBJ2-1; D is unresolved. This sequence was found in a human patient who received an intestinal transplant, so some T cells may come from the graft donor. Sample: PBMCs, taken 524 days after transplant. CDR3 bases: TGTGCCAGTAGTATACGCCGTAGCTCCTACAATGAGCAGTTCTTC. It is translated as CASSIRRSSYNEQFF. The entire variable domain, with the rest obtained from reference TRBV19 and TRBJ2-1, is as follows: DGGITQSPKYLFRKEGQNVTLSCEQNLNHDAMYWYRQDPGQGLRLIYYSQIVNDFQKGDIAEGYSVSREKKESFPLTVTSAQKNPTAFYLCASSIRRSSYNEQFFGPGTRLTVL.